Detailed here is one TCR beta chain. Its antigen is unknown. This sample is drawn from a study of T cell responses to AZD1222 COVID-19 vaccine. Sequencing used immunoSEQ multiplex PCR; TCRdb keeps in-frame clones, though not all of them. This sample carries 80,000 to 100,000 clones, 70% to 90% of them seen once, and the ten largest clones take roughly an eighth. J lost 7 bases, V lost 4 bases, and 4 bases had no gene match. The CDR3 has 14 residues. Germline CDR1 reads SGHTA; CDR2 reads FQGNSA. Study results and caveats: When two AZD1222 doses had been given, Spike-specific TCR breadth and depth rose. Only six or seven AZD1222 recipients tested seropositive at baseline. The study found vaccine-associated CD4 TCRs spanning spike, dominant at 160-218 and 743-854.

The chain combines TRBV7-2 with TRBJ1-6; 7 bases are a match to TRBD1. The sequences come from peripheral blood, collected 28 days after the second AZD1222 dose. The receptor comes from an adult who received the AZD1222 COVID-19 vaccine. CDR3 amino acids: CASSSPGQNSPLHF. In DNA form, the CDR3 reads TGTGCCAGCAGCTCTCCGGGACAGAATTCACCCCTCCACTTT.